This passage covers 9 T cell receptor beta chains from one sample sequenced in a study of spatial heterogeneity in lung cancer (dated 2019 in TCRdb). The library was obtained by 5' RACE. The run used a NextSeq 500. TCRdb trimmed the raw reads at Q25, called clones with MiXCR and kept productive beta chains. Identical CDR3 protein sequences are pooled into one entry, listed with their most common genes and DNA. The sample records about 82,000 distinct CDR3 sequences, over 10% of which are singletons. Jointly, the top ten make up under 5.5% of the sample. The sample's time point label, in plain terms: sample taken at primary tumor resection. TCR sequencing used whole RNA extracted from tumor and nontumor lung tissue, or from cryopreserved PBMC samples, without cell sorting. The source material was PBMCs, sampled at surgery. These receptors were obtained from a male donor with early-stage non-small cell lung cancer.

This chain uses TRBV12-3 or TRBV12-4 with TRBJ2-7; 8 bases match TRBD2. The CDR3 contains 13 residues. Germline trimming cut 6 bases from V and 6 bases from J; bases unmatched to any gene: 7. In DNA form, the CDR3 reads TGTGCCAGCAGCCTCGGGACTAGTACCGAGCAGTACTTC. Protein sequence: CASSLGTSTEQYF.

This chain joins TRBV9 and TRBJ2-1; TRBD2 agrees at 11 bases. In germline, CDR1 is SGDLS, CDR2 YYNGEE. CDR3 length: 15 residues. The V and J ends lost 6 bases and 8 bases, in that order; junction bases with no gene match: 10. Here the CDR3 DNA reads TGTGCCAGCAACCAGGGGATAGCGGGGGGGGATGAGCAGTTCTTC. Amino acids: CASNQGIAGGDEQFF. Full variable domain (missing parts from reference TRBV9 and TRBJ2-1): DSGVTQTPKHLITATGQRVTLRCSPRSGDLSVYWYQQSLDQGLQFLIQYYNGEERAKGNILERFSAQQFPDLHSELNLSSLELGDSALYFCASNQGIAGGDEQFFGPGTRLTVL.

Remarks on this clonotype: The junction shows a germline mismatch at one end, possibly a read error. The genes are TRBV20-1 and TRBJ2-7; 9 nucleotides match TRBD2. Per germline, CDR1 DFQATT and CDR2 SNEGSKA (reference sequence). The CDR3 totals 15 residues. CDR3 in amino acids: CSASLTSGRGYEHYF. Here the CDR3 DNA reads TGCAGTGCTAGTCTTACTAGCGGGCGAGGCTACGAGCATTACTTC.

This chain connects TRBV10-3 to TRBJ1-1, with 9 nucleotides matching TRBD1. Trimming cost V 6 bases and J 5 bases; bases outside gene matches: 1. Germline lookup yields CDR1 ENHRY and CDR2 SYGVKD. This CDR3 has 12 residues. The CDR3 spells CAIRGQGTEAFF. The CDR3 DNA reads TGTGCCATCAGAGGACAGGGGACTGAAGCTTTCTTT.

This clonotype was counted at least ten times. V usage is TRBV29-1 and J usage is TRBJ2-3, with no clear D. V was pared by 3 bases and J by 5 bases, with 3 bases between. Germline V gene lookup returns CDR1 SQVTM and CDR2 ANQGSEA. The CDR3 consists of 10 residues. Written as DNA, the CDR3 is TGCAGCGTTGACGTAGATACGCAGTATTTT. Encoded protein: CSVDVDTQYF.

This clonotype appeared a few times. The chain uses TRBV20-1 and TRBJ2-3; D might be TRBD1 (6 bases). The ends were cut back, 5 bases at V and 0 bases at J, with 12 bases in the middle. This CDR3 spans 14 amino acids. Germline V gives CDR1 DFQATT, CDR2 SNEGSKA (reference sequence). The CDR3 region has the DNA TGCAGTGCTCCGAGGACAGCTAGCACAGATACGCAGTATTTT. Translation: CSAPRTASTDTQYF.

The chain has TRBV30 and TRBJ2-2; D remains ambiguous. The CDR3 is 14 amino acids. Trimming left V 0 bases short and J 1 base short, with 6 bases between. The germline V gene encodes CDR1 GTSNPN and CDR2 SVGIG (reference sequence). CDR3 protein: CAWSVQLNTGELFF. The DNA of the CDR3 is TGTGCCTGGAGTGTACAACTGAACACCGGGGAGCTGTTTTTT.

This clonotype was seen more than once but under ten times. This chain joins TRBV6-1 and TRBJ1-5; 7 bases are shared with TRBD1. The CDR3 has 17 amino acids. V was clipped by 4 bases and J by 0 bases; unmatched bases: 9. Per germline, CDR1 MNHNS and CDR2 SASEGT. Here the CDR3 DNA reads TGTGCCAGCAGTGCTCGGGACAGTCGGATTAGCAATCAGCCCCAGCATTTT. It encodes CASSARDSRISNQPQHF.

The table lists this clonotype with many counts. The chain employs TRBV15 and TRBJ1-5; no firm D call. Germline V gives CDR1 LNHNV, CDR2 YYDKDF (reference sequence). CDR3 length equals 12 residues. Trimming removed 5 bases from V and 4 bases from J, with 6 bases in between. CDR3 sequence: CATSSLNQPQHF. The CDR3 nucleotides are TGTGCCACCAGCTCTTTAAATCAGCCCCAGCATTTT. Variable domain in full (rest from reference TRBV15 and TRBJ1-5): DAMVIQNPRYQVTQFGKPVTLSCSQTLNHNVMYWYQQKSSQAPKLLFHYYDKDFNNEADTPDNFQSRRPNTSFCFLDIRSPGLGDTAMYLCATSSLNQPQHFGDGTRLSIL.